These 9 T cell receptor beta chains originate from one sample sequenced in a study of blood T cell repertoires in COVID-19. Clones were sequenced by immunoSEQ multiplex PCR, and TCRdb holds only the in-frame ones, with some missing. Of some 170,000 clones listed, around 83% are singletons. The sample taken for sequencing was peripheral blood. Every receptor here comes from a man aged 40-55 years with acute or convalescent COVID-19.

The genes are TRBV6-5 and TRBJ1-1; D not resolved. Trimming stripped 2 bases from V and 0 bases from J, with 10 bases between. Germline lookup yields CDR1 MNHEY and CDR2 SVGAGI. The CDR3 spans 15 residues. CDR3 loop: CASSYEAAMNTEAFF. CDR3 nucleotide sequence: TGTGCCAGCAGTTACGAGGCAGCAATGAACACTGAAGCTTTCTTT.

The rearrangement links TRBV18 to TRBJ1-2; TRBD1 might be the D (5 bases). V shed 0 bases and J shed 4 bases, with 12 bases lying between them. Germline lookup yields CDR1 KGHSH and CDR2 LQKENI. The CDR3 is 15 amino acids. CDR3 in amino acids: CASSPPQGSGYGYTF. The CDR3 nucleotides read TGTGCCAGCTCACCACCGCAGGGTTCGGGCTATGGCTACACCTTC. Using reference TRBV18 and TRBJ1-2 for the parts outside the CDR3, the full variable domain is NAGVMQNPRHLVRRRGQEARLRCSPMKGHSHVYWYRQLPEEGLKFMVYLQKENIIDESGMPKERFSAEFPKEGPSILRIQQVVRGDSAAYFCASSPPQGSGYGYTFGSGTRLTVV.

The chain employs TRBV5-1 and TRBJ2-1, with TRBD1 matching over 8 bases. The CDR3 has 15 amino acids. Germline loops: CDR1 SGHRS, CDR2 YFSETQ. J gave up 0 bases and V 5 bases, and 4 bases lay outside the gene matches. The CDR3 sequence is CASSQGAFSYNEQFF. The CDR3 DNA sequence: TGCGCCAGCAGTCAGGGGGCATTCTCCTACAATGAGCAGTTCTTC.

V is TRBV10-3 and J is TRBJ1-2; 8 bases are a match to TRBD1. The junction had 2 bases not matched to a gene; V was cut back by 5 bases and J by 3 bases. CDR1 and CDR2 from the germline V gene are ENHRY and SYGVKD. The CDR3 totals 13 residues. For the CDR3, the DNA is TGTGCCATCAGTCCGGACAGGGACTATGGCTACACCTTC. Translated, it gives CAISPDRDYGYTF.

The CDR3 DNA is TGCAGTGCTAGTCTCCCCCATAATTCACCCCTCCACTTT. Translated: CSASLPHNSPLHF. The chain has TRBV20-1 and TRBJ1-6; D unclear. CDR1 DFQATT and CDR2 SNEGSKA come from the germline V gene (reference sequence). The CDR3 has 13 residues. Between the trimmed V and J ends, which lost 3 bases and 5 bases, there was a span of 8 bases.

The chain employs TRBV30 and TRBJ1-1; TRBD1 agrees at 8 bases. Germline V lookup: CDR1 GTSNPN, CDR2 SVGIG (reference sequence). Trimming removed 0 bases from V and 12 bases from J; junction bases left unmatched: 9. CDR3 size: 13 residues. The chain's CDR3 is CAWSVSQGALSFF. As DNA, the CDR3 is TGTGCCTGGAGTGTAAGCCAGGGGGCTTTGTCTTTCTTT.

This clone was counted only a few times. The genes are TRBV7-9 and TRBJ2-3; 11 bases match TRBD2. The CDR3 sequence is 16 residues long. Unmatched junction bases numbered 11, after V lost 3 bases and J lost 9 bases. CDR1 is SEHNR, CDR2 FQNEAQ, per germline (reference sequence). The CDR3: CASSFTSSGGSYTQYF. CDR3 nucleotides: TGTGCCAGCAGCTTCACCTCTAGCGGGGGGAGTTACACGCAGTATTTT.

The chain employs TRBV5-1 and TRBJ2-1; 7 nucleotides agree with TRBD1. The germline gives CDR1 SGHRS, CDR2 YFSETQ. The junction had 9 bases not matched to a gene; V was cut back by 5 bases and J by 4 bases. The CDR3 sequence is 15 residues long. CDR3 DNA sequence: TGCGCCAGCAGTCCCGGGACAGTAATTTACAATGAGCAGTTCTTC. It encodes CASSPGTVIYNEQFF.

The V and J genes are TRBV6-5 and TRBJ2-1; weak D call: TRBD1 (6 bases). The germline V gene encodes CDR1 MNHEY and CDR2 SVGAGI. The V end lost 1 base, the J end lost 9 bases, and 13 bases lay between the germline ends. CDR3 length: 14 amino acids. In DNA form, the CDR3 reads TGTGCCAGCAGTTACTTCAGGGGCGAGGGTGAGCAGTTCTTC. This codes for CASSYFRGEGEQFF.